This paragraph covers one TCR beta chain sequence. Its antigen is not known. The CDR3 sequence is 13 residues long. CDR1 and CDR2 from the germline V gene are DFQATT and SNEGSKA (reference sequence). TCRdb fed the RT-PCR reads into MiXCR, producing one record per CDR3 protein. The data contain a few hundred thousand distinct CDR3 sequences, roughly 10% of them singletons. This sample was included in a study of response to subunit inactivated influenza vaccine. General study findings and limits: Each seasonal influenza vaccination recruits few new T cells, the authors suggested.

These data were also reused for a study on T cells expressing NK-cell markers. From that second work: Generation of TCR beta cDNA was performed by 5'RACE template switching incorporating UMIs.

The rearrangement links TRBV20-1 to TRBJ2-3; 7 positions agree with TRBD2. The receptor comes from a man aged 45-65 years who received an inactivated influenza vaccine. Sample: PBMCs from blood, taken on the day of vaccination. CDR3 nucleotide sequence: TGCAGGGGGTATAGCGGGAGCACAGATACGCAGTATTTT. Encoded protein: CRGYSGSTDTQYF.